These T cell receptor beta chains were read from a single sample in a study of shared clonotypes between healthy human individuals. Here immunoSEQ multiplex PCR was the method, and the copy in TCRdb shows in-frame clones only, minus some. This table has millions of clones, about 95% appearing once. The material sequenced was naive CD8+ T cells sorted from blood. The receptors were gathered from a man aged 18 to 29 in good health. Each CDR3 is given with its conserved first and last residue. The order of the fields is D gene, V gene, clone size, J gene, CDR3 protein, CDR3 DNA. A D gene is named only where the DNA matches it firmly. Expanded clones get a size class; other rows say once, few or many, or leave the size out.

>TRBD1|TRBV5-1|.|TRBJ2-5
CASSATGYQETQYF
TGCGCCAGCAGCGCGACAGGGTATCAGGAGACCCAGTACTTC
>.|TRBV7-9|.|TRBJ1-2
CASSIEVWPMGDGYTF
TGTGCCAGCAGCATAGAGGTCTGGCCGATGGGGGATGGCTACACCTTC
>.|TRBV9|.|TRBJ2-3
CASSVNDGEADTQYF
TGTGCCAGCAGCGTCAATGACGGAGAGGCAGATACGCAGTATTTT
>TRBD1|TRBV2|.|TRBJ2-7
CARGQGYEQYF
TGTGCCAGGGGACAGGGATACGAGCAGTACTTC
>.|TRBV10-1|.|TRBJ2-3
CASSSVRPGLDTQYF
TGCGCCTCCTCCTCGGTCCGACCAGGTTTGGATACGCAGTATTTT
>TRBD1|TRBV30|.|TRBJ2-3
CAWGGQGTDTQYF
TGTGCCTGGGGCGGACAGGGCACAGATACGCAGTATTTT
>TRBD1|TRBV27|once|TRBJ1-1
CASSPGQADMNTEAFF
TGTGCCAGCAGTCCAGGACAGGCGGACATGAACACTGAAGCTTTCTTT
>.|TRBV18|.|TRBJ2-7
CASSPPGSYEQYF
TGTGCCAGCTCACCACCGGGATCCTACGAGCAGTACTTC
>.|TRBV30|.|TRBJ1-5
CAWRTATASNQPQHF
TGTGCCTGGAGAACCGCAACAGCTAGCAATCAGCCCCAGCATTTT
>TRBD1|TRBV2|.|TRBJ1-3
CASSSTGGSGNTIYF
TGTGCCAGCAGTTCTACAGGGGGCTCTGGAAACACCATATATTTT
>TRBD2|TRBV10-3|.|TRBJ2-7
CAIAGLAGGSSYEQYF
TGTGCCATTGCCGGACTAGCAGGCGGAAGCTCCTACGAGCAGTACTTC